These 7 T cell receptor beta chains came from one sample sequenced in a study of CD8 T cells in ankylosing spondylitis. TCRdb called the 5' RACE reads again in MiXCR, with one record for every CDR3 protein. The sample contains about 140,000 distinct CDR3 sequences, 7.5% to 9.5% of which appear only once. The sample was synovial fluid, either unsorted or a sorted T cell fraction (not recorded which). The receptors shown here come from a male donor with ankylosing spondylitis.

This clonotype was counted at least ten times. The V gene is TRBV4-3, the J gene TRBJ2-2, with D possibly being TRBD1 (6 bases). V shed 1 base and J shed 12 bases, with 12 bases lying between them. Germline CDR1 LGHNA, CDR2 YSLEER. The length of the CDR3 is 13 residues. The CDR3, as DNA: TGCGCCAGCAGCCAAGCAGGGGCCCCCCAGCTGTTTTTT. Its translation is CASSQAGAPQLFF.

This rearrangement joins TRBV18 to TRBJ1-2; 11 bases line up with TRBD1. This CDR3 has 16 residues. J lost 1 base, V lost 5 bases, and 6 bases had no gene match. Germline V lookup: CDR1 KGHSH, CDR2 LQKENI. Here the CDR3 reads CASSSGTGGINYGYTF. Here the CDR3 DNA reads TGTGCCAGCTCATCGGGGACAGGGGGAATTAACTATGGCTACACCTTC.

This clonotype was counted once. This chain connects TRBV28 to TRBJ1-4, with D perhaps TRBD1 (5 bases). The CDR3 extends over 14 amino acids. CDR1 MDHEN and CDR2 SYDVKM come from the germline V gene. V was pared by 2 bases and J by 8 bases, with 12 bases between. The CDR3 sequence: CASSLGGLGEKLFF. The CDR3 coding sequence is TGTGCCAGCAGTTTAGGGGGACTGGGGGAAAAACTGTTTTTT.

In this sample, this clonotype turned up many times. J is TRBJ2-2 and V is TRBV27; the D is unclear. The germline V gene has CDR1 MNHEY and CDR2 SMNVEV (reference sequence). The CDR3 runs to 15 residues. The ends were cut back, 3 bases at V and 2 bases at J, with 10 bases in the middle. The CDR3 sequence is CASSFSLVNTGELFF. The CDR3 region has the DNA TGTGCCAGCAGTTTCTCACTGGTTAACACCGGGGAGCTGTTTTTT.

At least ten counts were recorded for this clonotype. Here the CDR3 reads CSAREGQDASPLHF. CDR3 in DNA: TGCAGTGCTAGAGAGGGACAGGATGCTTCACCCCTCCACTTT. The V call is TRBV20-1, the J call TRBJ1-6, with 8 positions matching TRBD1. V lost 0 bases and J lost 9; bases outside the gene matches: 4. The CDR3 runs to 14 residues. Per germline, CDR1 DFQATT and CDR2 SNEGSKA (reference sequence).

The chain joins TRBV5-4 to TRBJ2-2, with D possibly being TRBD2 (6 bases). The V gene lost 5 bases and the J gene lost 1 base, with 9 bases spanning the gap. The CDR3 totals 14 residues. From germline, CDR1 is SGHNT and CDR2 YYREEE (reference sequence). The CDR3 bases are TGTGCCAGCAGGATGGGAGGGAACACCGGGGAGCTGTTTTTT. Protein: CASRMGGNTGELFF.

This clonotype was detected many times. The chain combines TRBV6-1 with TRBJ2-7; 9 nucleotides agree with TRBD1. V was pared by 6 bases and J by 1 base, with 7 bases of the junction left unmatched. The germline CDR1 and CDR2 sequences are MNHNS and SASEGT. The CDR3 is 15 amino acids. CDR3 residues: CASRVTGGQSYEQYF. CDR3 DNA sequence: TGTGCCAGCAGGGTGACAGGGGGACAATCCTACGAGCAGTACTTC.